Listed below are T cell receptor beta chains from one sample, sequenced in a study of cytomegalovirus exposure and HLA in healthy donors. The assay was immunoSEQ multiplex PCR, and TCRdb's table has in-frame clones only and misses some. Of about 76,000 clones listed, approximately 77% are singletons. Sequencing used PBMCs. The receptors were sampled from a woman aged 35 to 49 in good health and CMV-seropositive. Both conserved end residues are part of each CDR3. D genes are given only for firm matches. Size values are once, few and many counts, or a class for expanded clones, and some rows have none.

CDR3aa: CASSLQTEAFF
CDR3nt: TGTGCCAGCAGTTTACAAACTGAAGCTTTCTTT
v_gene: TRBV28
j_gene: TRBJ1-1
d_gene: NA
len: 11
abundance: NA

CDR3aa: CASLKGDGTDTQYF
CDR3nt: TGTGCCAGCCTGAAAGGGGATGGCACAGATACGCAGTATTTT
v_gene: TRBV6-6
j_gene: TRBJ2-3
d_gene: NA
len: 14
abundance: NA

CDR3aa: CASSYDGQSYNEQFF
CDR3nt: TGTGCCAGCAGTTACGATGGCCAGTCCTACAATGAGCAGTTCTTC
v_gene: TRBV6-5
j_gene: TRBJ2-1
d_gene: NA
len: 15
abundance: NA

CDR3aa: CASGPRTANNQPQHF
CDR3nt: TGTGCCAGCGGTCCCCGGACAGCCAACAATCAGCCCCAGCATTTT
v_gene: TRBV27
j_gene: TRBJ1-5
d_gene: NA
len: 15
abundance: NA

CDR3aa: CATSRAARGGANEKLFF
CDR3nt: TGTGCCACCAGCAGAGCGGCGAGAGGGGGAGCTAATGAAAAACTGTTTTTT
v_gene: TRBV15
j_gene: TRBJ1-4
d_gene: NA
len: 17
abundance: NA

CDR3aa: CASSLGAGVYEQYF
CDR3nt: TGTGCCAGCAGCTTAGGAGCAGGGGTCTACGAGCAGTACTTC
v_gene: TRBV7-2
j_gene: TRBJ2-7
d_gene: NA
len: 14
abundance: NA

CDR3aa: CSVGAWTEPFF
CDR3nt: TGCAGCGTTGGAGCGTGGACAGAACCTTTCTTT
v_gene: TRBV29-1
j_gene: TRBJ1-1
d_gene: NA
len: 11
abundance: few

CDR3aa: CASSLQSGNTEAFF
CDR3nt: TGTGCCAGCAGCTTGCAATCAGGGAACACTGAAGCTTTCTTT
v_gene: TRBV5-4
j_gene: TRBJ1-1
d_gene: NA
len: 14
abundance: NA

CDR3aa: CASSRRTGVNTEAFF
CDR3nt: TGTGCCAGTAGTAGGAGGACAGGGGTGAACACTGAAGCTTTCTTT
v_gene: TRBV19
j_gene: TRBJ1-1
d_gene: TRBD1
len: 15
abundance: NA

CDR3aa: CASRGTGAGELFF
CDR3nt: TGTGCCAGCAGGGGCACAGGCGCCGGGGAGCTGTTTTTT
v_gene: TRBV7-3
j_gene: TRBJ2-2
d_gene: NA
len: 13
abundance: NA

CDR3aa: CASMEGGDNQETQYF
CDR3nt: TGCGCCAGCATGGAGGGGGGGGACAACCAAGAGACCCAGTACTTC
v_gene: TRBV5-1
j_gene: TRBJ2-5
d_gene: NA
len: 15
abundance: NA

CDR3aa: CASSEDSSYNSPLHF
CDR3nt: TGTGCCAGCAGCGAGGACAGCTCCTATAATTCACCCCTCCACTTT
v_gene: TRBV6-5
j_gene: TRBJ1-6
d_gene: NA
len: 15
abundance: NA

CDR3aa: CASSLGQGSQEDGYTF
CDR3nt: TGTGCCAGCAGCTTAGGGCAGGGGTCGCAGGAGGATGGCTACACCTTC
v_gene: TRBV13
j_gene: TRBJ1-2
d_gene: NA
len: 16
abundance: NA

CDR3aa: CASSLATGNSPLHF
CDR3nt: TGTGCCAGCAGCTTAGCAACAGGAAATTCACCCCTCCACTTT
v_gene: TRBV11-2
j_gene: TRBJ1-6
d_gene: NA
len: 14
abundance: NA

CDR3aa: CASSFGSSGTGEINYGYTF
CDR3nt: TGTGCCAGCAGTTTCGGCTCCTCCGGGACAGGGGAAATTAACTATGGCTACACCTTC
v_gene: TRBV28
j_gene: TRBJ1-2
d_gene: TRBD1
len: 19
abundance: NA

CDR3aa: CASRLASGRGGRQPQHF
CDR3nt: TGTGCAAGTCGCTTAGCGTCCGGGAGGGGAGGTAGGCAGCCCCAGCATTTT
v_gene: TRBV12-2
j_gene: TRBJ1-5
d_gene: NA
len: 17
abundance: few

CDR3aa: CASTEGGTEQYF
CDR3nt: TGTGCCAGCACCGAAGGGGGCACAGAGCAGTACTTC
v_gene: TRBV6-1
j_gene: TRBJ2-7
d_gene: TRBD1
len: 12
abundance: NA

CDR3aa: CASSIIGGFETQYF
CDR3nt: TGTGCCAGTAGTATAATCGGGGGGTTCGAGACCCAGTACTTC
v_gene: TRBV19
j_gene: TRBJ2-5
d_gene: TRBD2
len: 14
abundance: NA

CDR3aa: CASSLWSGGGGAFKQFF
CDR3nt: TGTGCCAGCAGCTTATGGTCCGGGGGCGGGGGGGCATTTAAACAGTTCTTC
v_gene: TRBV7-2
j_gene: TRBJ2-1
d_gene: TRBD2
len: 17
abundance: NA

CDR3aa: CSVVRGYIQYF
CDR3nt: TGCAGCGTTGTTAGGGGATACATTCAGTACTTC
v_gene: TRBV29-1
j_gene: TRBJ2-4
d_gene: NA
len: 11
abundance: NA